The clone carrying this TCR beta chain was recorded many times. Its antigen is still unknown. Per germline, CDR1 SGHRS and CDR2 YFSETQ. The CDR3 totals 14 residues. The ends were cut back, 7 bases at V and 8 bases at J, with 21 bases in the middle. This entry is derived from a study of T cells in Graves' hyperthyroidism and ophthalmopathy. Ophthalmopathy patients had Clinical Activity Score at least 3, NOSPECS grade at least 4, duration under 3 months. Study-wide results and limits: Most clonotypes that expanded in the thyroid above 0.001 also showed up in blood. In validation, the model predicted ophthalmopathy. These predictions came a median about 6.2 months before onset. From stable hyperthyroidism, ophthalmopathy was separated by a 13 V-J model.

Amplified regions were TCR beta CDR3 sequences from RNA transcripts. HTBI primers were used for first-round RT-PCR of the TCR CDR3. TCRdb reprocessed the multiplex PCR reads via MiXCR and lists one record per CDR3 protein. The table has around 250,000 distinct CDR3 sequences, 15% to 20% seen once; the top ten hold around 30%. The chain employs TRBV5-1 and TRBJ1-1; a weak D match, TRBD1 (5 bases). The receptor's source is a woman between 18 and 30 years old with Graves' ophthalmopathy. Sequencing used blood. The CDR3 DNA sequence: TGCGCCAGCGCGATGGGGGGAGGTTCACGGGAAGCTTTCTTT. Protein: CASAMGGGSREAFF.